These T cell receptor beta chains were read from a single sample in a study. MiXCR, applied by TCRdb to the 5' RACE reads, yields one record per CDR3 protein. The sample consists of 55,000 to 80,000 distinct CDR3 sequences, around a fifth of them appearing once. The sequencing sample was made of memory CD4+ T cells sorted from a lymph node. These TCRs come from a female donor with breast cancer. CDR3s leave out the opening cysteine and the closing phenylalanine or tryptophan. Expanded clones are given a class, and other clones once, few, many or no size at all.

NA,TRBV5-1,ASRDTSGSDEQY
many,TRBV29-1,SVDFGSQETQY
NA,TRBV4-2,ASSQEGGLGEQY
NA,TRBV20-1,SASRPGGQGTDTQY
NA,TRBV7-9,ASGGTGGDWHEQY
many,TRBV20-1,SAVSGQGGGNTIY
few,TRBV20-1,SARGGLYNEQF
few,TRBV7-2,ASSLVWGEGQPQH
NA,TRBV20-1,SAREWQGDEAF
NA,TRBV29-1,SVEGGGLTDTQY
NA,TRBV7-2,ASSLDFDTGELF
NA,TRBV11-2,ASSLGWETSSQF
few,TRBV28,ASSLGTVKGETQY
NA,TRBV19,ASEDPRSGFREQY
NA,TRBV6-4,ASSPLGHSTDTQY
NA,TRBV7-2,ASSLGRDASYSPLH
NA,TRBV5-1,ASSLGGFNSYEQY
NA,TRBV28,ASSYHEKLL
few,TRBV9,ASSVGEGSGNTIY
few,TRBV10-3,AISEPPGLAIEQY
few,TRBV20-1,SARDRVTNTGELF
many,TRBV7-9,ASSSLQNTEAF
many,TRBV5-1,ASRETNYGYT
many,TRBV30,AWRRVRLAGTSTDTQY
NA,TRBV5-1,ASSPRDTGHEQF
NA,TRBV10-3,AISEDRASSPLH
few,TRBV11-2,ASSAQGKLF
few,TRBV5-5,ASSFNTDTQY
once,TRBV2,ASSDVPTAQH
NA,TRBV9,ASSVDSGDEKLF
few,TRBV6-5,ASSPGQATSGNTIY
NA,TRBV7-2,ASSLAEWSEAF
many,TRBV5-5,ASSSGTQGIDGYT
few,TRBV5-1,ASSLRAGVSDTQY
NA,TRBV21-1,ASSARWDRTNEKLF
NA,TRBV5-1,ASSALAGGQHNEQF
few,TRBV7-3,ASSPSRQGARETQY
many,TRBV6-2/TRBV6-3,ASRLDTNSNQPQH
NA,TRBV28,ASTTWGDDQPQH
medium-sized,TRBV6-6,ASTPGQGADTQY
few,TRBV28,ASSLGTSGRDTQY
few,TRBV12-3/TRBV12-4,ASSRTGAPGELF
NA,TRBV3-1,AGSQGPQGNGYT
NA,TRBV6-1,ASSAEGTDTQY